This T cell receptor (beta chain) comes out of a study of blood T cell repertoires in COVID-19. Study-wide background: Some COVID-19 samples were acute and others convalescent; all came from the United States, Italy and Spain.

Unmatched junction bases numbered 8, after V lost 2 bases and J lost 4 bases. The length of the CDR3 is 15 residues. CDR1 and CDR2 from the germline V gene are SGHTS and YDEGEE. In the original workflow: Estimation of nucleated cell counts was performed using reference gene primer amplification. Only in-frame clones appear in the TCRdb table, and some are missing; sequencing was by immunoSEQ multiplex PCR. The DNA gave D and trimming, while V, J and clone size come from that table. The sample carries fewer than 250,000 clones, around 80% recorded once. Those enrolled in Seattle joined during active infection and were followed longitudinally afterward.

The origin of this receptor is a woman in her sixties with COVID-19, enrolled during active disease. V gene TRBV5-8 combines with J gene TRBJ2-7; the match to TRBD1 covers 8 bases. The source material was peripheral blood. The CDR3 region has the DNA TGTGCCAGCAGCTTTAGAGGACAGGGAAGGTACGAGCAGTACTTC. Translation: CASSFRGQGRYEQYF.